The source of this T cell receptor beta chain is a study of blood T cell repertoires in COVID-19. The assay was immunoSEQ multiplex PCR, and TCRdb's table has in-frame clones only and misses some. The sample yields about 300,000 clones, around 83% seen once. With regard to this clone: This specimen includes other DNA sequences encoding the same CDR3.

Trimming left V 3 bases short and J 1 base short, with 5 bases between. Germline CDR1 LNHDA, CDR2 SQIVND (reference sequence). The CDR3 extends over 13 amino acids. Input material: peripheral blood. This receptor was identified in a woman aged 45-65 years with acute or convalescent COVID-19. V is TRBV19 and J is TRBJ2-3; D not certain. As DNA, the CDR3 is TGTGCCAGTAGTATCCAGGGCACAGATACGCAGTATTTT. It yields the protein CASSIQGTDTQYF.